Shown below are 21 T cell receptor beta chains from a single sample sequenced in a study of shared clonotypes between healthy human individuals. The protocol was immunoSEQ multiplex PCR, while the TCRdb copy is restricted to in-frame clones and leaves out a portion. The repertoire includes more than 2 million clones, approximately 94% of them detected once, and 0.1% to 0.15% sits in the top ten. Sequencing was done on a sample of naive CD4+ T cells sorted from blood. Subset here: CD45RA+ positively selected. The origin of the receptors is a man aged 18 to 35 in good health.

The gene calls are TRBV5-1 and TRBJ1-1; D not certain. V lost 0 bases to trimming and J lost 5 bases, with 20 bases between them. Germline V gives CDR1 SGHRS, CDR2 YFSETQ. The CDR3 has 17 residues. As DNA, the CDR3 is TGCGCCAGCAGCTTGGTCGGGCTCGTCCAGAGTCGGACTGAAGCTTTCTTT. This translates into CASSLVGLVQSRTEAFF.

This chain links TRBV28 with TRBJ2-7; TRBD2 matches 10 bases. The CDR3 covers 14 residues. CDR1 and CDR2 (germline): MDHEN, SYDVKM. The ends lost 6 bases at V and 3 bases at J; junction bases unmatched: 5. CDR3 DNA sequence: TGTGCCAGCAGAGCGGGGGGGCCTCTCTACGAGCAGTACTTC. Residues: CASRAGGPLYEQYF.

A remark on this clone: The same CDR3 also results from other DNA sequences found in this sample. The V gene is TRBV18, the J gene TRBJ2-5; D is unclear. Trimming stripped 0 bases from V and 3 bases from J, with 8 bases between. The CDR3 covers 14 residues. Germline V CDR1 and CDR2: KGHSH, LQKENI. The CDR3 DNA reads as TGTGCCAGCTCACCACCAGGGCAGGAAGAGACCCAGTACTTC. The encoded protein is CASSPPGQEETQYF.

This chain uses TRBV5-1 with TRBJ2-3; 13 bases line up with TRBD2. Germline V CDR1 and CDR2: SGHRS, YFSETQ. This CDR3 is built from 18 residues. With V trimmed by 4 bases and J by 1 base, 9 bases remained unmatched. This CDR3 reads CASSTAGTSGVGTDTQYF. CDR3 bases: TGCGCCAGCAGCACGGCCGGGACTAGCGGGGTCGGCACAGATACGCAGTATTTT.

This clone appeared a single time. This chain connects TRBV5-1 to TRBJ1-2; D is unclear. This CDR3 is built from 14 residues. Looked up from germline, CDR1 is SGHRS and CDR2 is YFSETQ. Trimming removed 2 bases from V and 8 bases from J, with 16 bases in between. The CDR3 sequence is CASSLDGSTMGYTF. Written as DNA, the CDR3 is TGCGCCAGCAGCTTAGACGGATCAACTATGGGCTACACCTTC.

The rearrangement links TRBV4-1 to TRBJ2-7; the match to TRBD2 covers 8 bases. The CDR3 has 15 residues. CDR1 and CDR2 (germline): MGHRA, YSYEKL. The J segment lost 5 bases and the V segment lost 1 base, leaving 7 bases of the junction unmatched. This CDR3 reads CASSQGLAYPNEQYF. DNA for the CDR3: TGCGCCAGCAGCCAAGGACTAGCGTACCCTAACGAGCAGTACTTC.

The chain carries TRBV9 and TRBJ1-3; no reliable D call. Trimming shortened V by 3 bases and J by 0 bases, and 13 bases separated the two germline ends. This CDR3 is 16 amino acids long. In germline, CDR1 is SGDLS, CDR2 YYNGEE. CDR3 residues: CASSADLWNSGNTIYF. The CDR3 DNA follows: TGTGCCAGCAGCGCTGATTTATGGAACTCTGGAAACACCATATATTTT.

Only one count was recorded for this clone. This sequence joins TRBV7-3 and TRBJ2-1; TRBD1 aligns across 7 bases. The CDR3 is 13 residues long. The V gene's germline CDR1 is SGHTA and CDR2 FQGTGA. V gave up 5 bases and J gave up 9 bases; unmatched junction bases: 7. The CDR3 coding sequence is TGTGCCAGCAGCCGGGACAGTAATTCTGAGCAGTTCTTC. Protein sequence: CASSRDSNSEQFF.

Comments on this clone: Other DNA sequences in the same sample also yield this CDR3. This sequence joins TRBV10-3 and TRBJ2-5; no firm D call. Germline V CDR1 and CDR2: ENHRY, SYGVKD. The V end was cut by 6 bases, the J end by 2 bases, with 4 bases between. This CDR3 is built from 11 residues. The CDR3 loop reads CAISEQETQYF. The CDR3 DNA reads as TGTGCCATCAGCGAACAAGAGACCCAGTACTTC.

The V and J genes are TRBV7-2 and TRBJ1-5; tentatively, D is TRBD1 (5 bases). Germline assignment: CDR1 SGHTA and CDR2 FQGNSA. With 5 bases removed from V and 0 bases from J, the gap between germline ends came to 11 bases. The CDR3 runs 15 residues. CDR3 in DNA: TGTGCCAGCAGCCGCGGGGGGGTTAGCAATCAGCCCCAGCATTTT. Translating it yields CASSRGGVSNQPQHF.

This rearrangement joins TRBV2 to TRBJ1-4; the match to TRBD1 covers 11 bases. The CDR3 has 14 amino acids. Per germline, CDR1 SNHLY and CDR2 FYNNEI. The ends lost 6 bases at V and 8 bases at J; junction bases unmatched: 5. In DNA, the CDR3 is TGTGCCAGCAGGAGGGACAGGGGGTACGAAAAACTGTTTTTT. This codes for CASRRDRGYEKLFF.

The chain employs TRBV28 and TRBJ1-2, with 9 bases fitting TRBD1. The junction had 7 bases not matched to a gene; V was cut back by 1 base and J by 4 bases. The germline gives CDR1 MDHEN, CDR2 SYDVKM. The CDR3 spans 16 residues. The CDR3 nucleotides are TGTGCCAGCAGTTTATCAACGGGACAGGGCGGCTATGGCTACACCTTC. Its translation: CASSLSTGQGGYGYTF.

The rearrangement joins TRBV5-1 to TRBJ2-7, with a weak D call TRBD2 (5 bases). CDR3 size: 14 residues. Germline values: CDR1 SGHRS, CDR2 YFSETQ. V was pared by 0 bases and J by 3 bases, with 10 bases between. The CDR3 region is CASSLATSLYEQYF. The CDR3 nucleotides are TGCGCCAGCAGCTTGGCCACTAGTCTCTACGAGCAGTACTTC.

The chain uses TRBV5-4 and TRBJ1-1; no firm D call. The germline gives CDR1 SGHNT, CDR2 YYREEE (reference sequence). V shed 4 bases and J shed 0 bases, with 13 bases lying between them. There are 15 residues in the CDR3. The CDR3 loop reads CASSHAGTMNTEAFF. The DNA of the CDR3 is TGTGCCAGCAGCCACGCCGGAACCATGAACACTGAAGCTTTCTTT.

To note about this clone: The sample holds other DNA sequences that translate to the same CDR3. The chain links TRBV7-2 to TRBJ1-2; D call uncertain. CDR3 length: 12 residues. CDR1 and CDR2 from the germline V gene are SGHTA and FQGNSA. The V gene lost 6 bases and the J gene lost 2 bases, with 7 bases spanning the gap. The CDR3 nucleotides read TGTGCCAGCAGTCGGCAGAACTATGGCTACACCTTC. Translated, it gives CASSRQNYGYTF.

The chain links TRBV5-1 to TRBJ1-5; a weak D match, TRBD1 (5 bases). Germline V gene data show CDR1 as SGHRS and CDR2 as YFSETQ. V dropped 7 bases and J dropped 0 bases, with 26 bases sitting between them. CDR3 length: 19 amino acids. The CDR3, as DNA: TGCGCCAGCTTCCATTGGTCGGCAGGGATTGTCTTTAGCAATCAGCCCCAGCATTTT. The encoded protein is CASFHWSAGIVFSNQPQHF. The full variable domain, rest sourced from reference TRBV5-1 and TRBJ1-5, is KAGVTQTPRYLIKTRGQQVTLSCSPISGHRSVSWYQQTPGQGLQFLFEYFSETQRNKGNFPGRFSGRQFSNSRSEMNVSTLELGDSALYLCASFHWSAGIVFSNQPQHFGDGTRLSIL.

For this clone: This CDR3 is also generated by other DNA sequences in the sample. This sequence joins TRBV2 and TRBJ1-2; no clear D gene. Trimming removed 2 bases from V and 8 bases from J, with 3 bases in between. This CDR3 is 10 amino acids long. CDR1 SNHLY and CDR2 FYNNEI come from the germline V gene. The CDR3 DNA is TGTGCCAGCAGTGAAAGCGGCTACACCTTC. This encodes CASSESGYTF.

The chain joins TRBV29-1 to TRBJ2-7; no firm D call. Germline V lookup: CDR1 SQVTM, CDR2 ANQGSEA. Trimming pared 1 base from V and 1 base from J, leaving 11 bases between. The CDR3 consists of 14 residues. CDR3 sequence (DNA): TGCAGCGTTGAAGTTCCCTCCCGGTCCTACGAGCAGTACTTC. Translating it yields CSVEVPSRSYEQYF.

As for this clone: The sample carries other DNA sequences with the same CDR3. The CDR3 protein is CASSSGQANTEAFF. The CDR3 nucleotides are TGTGCCAGCAGCTCGGGCCAGGCGAACACTGAAGCTTTCTTT. The rearrangement joins TRBV7-2 to TRBJ1-1, with D unresolved. Trimming removed 4 bases from V and 1 base from J, with 10 bases in between. The CDR3 runs to 14 residues. Germline loops: CDR1 SGHTA, CDR2 FQGNSA.

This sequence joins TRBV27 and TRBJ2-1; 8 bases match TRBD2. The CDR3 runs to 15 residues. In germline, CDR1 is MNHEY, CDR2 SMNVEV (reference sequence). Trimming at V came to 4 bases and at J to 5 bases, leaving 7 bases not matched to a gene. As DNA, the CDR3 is TGTGCCAGCAGTTGGGCGGGAGGCCCCAACAATGAGCAGTTCTTC. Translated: CASSWAGGPNNEQFF.

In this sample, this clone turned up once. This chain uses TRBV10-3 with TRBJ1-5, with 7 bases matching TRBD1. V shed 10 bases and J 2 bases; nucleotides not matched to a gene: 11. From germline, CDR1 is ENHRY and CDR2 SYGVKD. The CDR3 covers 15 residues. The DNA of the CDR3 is TGTGCCACCATACAGGGGCTGGAGGGCAATCAGCCCCAGCATTTT. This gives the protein CATIQGLEGNQPQHF.